The 32 T cell receptor beta chains reported below all come from one sample, sequenced in a study of beta chain features in type 1 diabetes. Every bit of the isolated RNA underwent reverse transcription, so sequencing read expressed TCRB transcripts. This table comes from immunoSEQ multiplex PCR, and its TCRdb copy is limited to in-frame clones, with some not included. The profile shows more than 130,000 clones, about 7% of them singletons. Sequencing was performed on central memory CD4+ T cells from blood. These receptors were obtained from a woman younger than 45 in good health.

In its sample, this clone was seen a few times. The sample holds other DNA sequences that translate to the same CDR3. This chain joins TRBV18 and TRBJ2-3, with 9 positions matching TRBD1. Germline CDR1 is KGHSH and CDR2 is LQKENI. This CDR3 contains 14 residues. Germline trimming cut 3 bases from V and 4 bases from J; bases unmatched to any gene: 2. CDR3 nucleotides: TGTGCCAGCTCACCGCGACAGGGGGCAGATACGCAGTATTTT. Its protein product is CASSPRQGADTQYF.

Many counts were recorded for this clone. This rearrangement joins TRBV15 to TRBJ2-4; perhaps TRBD2 as D (5 bases). This CDR3 is built from 16 residues. V lost 1 base, J lost 8 bases, and 18 bases lay in between. The germline V gene has CDR1 LNHNV and CDR2 YYDKDF (reference sequence). The CDR3: CATSRVRVAGKDIQYF. The CDR3 DNA reads TGTGCCACCAGCAGAGTTAGGGTGGCGGGTAAGGACATTCAGTACTTC. Combining the CDR3 with reference TRBV15 and TRBJ2-4 gives the whole variable domain DAMVIQNPRYQVTQFGKPVTLSCSQTLNHNVMYWYQQKSSQAPKLLFHYYDKDFNNEADTPDNFQSRRPNTSFCFLDIRSPGLGDTAMYLCATSRVRVAGKDIQYFGAGTRLSVL.

The chain combines TRBV15 with TRBJ2-7, with a possible D match to TRBD2 (6 bases). The CDR3 is 15 residues long. The V gene's germline CDR1 is LNHNV and CDR2 YYDKDF (reference sequence). V lost 4 bases to trimming and J lost 0 bases, with 13 bases between them. The CDR3 loop is CATSMGLLSSYEQYF. In DNA, the CDR3 is TGTGCCACCAGCATGGGACTCCTAAGCTCCTACGAGCAGTACTTC.

This clone was picked up a small number of times. At one boundary the junction diverges from the germline segment, which might be a read error. V gene TRBV6-5 combines with J gene TRBJ2-1; D unclear. The CDR3 is 13 amino acids. Germline V lookup: CDR1 MNHEY, CDR2 SVGAGI. This chain's CDR3 is CAISDYEQAEQFF. DNA for the CDR3: TGTGCCATCAGTGATTATGAGCAGGCTGAGCAGTTCTTC.

A few counts support this clone. The V call is TRBV5-5, the J call TRBJ2-6; 7 nucleotides line up with TRBD1. The germline V gene has CDR1 SGHKS and CDR2 YYEKEE (reference sequence). There are 17 residues in the CDR3. The J segment lost 0 bases and the V segment lost 4 bases, leaving 7 bases of the junction unmatched. DNA for the CDR3: TGTGCCAGCAGCAAAGACAGGGACAGCTCTGGGGCCAACGTCCTGACTTTC. Amino acids: CASSKDRDSSGANVLTF.

The gene calls are TRBV27 and TRBJ2-5; 10 bases agree with TRBD1. Germline CDR1 reads MNHEY; CDR2 reads SMNVEV (reference sequence). This CDR3 contains 15 residues. V lost 3 bases and J lost 5; bases outside the gene matches: 6. The CDR3 here is CASSLGQGHGETQYF. In nucleotides, the CDR3 is TGTGCCAGCAGTTTGGGACAGGGGCATGGGGAGACCCAGTACTTC.

Note on this clone: This may come from a read error, since a much larger clone is one base off. In nucleotides, the CDR3 is TGTGCCAGCAGCCCCGGACTAGCGGGAGCCCGCACAGATACGCAGTATTTT. Amino acid sequence: CASSPGLAGARTDTQYF. The chain employs TRBV7-2 and TRBJ2-3; 13 nucleotides align to TRBD2. Germline V gene sequence: CDR1 SGHTA, CDR2 FQGNSA. The CDR3 length is 17 residues. Losses at the gene ends were 5 bases for V and 1 base for J; bases not matched to a gene: 6.

There are a few counts of this clone. The chain has TRBV18 and TRBJ2-1; TRBD2 matches 7 bases. The CDR3 is 16 residues long. With 0 bases clipped from V and 5 bases from J, the junction kept 7 bases outside the gene matches. Germline values: CDR1 KGHSH, CDR2 LQKENI. CDR3 sequence (DNA): TGTGCCAGCTCACCACCGTTTCTAGCGGAACACAATGAGCAGTTCTTC. Protein sequence: CASSPPFLAEHNEQFF. Supplemented by reference TRBV18 and TRBJ2-1, the full variable domain reads NAGVMQNPRHLVRRRGQEARLRCSPMKGHSHVYWYRQLPEEGLKFMVYLQKENIIDESGMPKERFSAEFPKEGPSILRIQQVVRGDSAAYFCASSPPFLAEHNEQFFGPGTRLTVL.

This sequence joins TRBV7-2 and TRBJ2-7, with D tentatively TRBD2 (5 bases). Germline CDR1 is SGHTA and CDR2 is FQGNSA. The CDR3 spans 13 residues. Trimming cost V 1 base and J 5 bases, with 9 bases left between them. The CDR3 nucleotides read TGTGCCAGCAGCTTAGGTTTCGGGGACGAGCAGTACTTC. Residues: CASSLGFGDEQYF.

This clone has more than one count but fewer than ten. The V call is TRBV16, the J call TRBJ1-5; D may be TRBD1 (6 bases). CDR1 is KGHSY, CDR2 FQNENV, per germline. This CDR3 spans 16 amino acids. Trimming took 0 bases from V and 3 from J, leaving 12 bases between them. The CDR3 region is CASSQSGGANNQPQHF. The CDR3 bases are TGTGCCAGCAGCCAATCGGGGGGGGCAAACAATCAGCCCCAGCATTTT.

This clone was counted a few times. The chain couples TRBV11-1 to TRBJ2-7; 7 positions match TRBD1. Trimming at V came to 5 bases and at J to 4 bases, leaving 2 bases not matched to a gene. The CDR3 runs 12 residues. The germline V gene encodes CDR1 SGHAT and CDR2 FQDESV (reference sequence). CDR3 nucleotides: TGTGCCAGCAGCCAACAGGGGTACGAGCAGTACTTC. Residues: CASSQQGYEQYF.

This chain joins TRBV9 and TRBJ2-5; D gene uncertain. CDR3 length: 15 residues. The germline V and J ends were trimmed by 5 bases and 2 bases, with 16 bases remaining between them. From germline, CDR1 is SGDLS and CDR2 YYNGEE. The DNA for the CDR3 is TGTGCCAGCAGTCCCACCATAGGAGCACAAGAGACCCAGTACTTC. It specifies CASSPTIGAQETQYF.

The sample holds a few counts of this clone. This chain links TRBV5-4 with TRBJ2-3; D perhaps matches TRBD2 (6 bases). The length of the CDR3 is 16 residues. V gave up 4 bases and J gave up 3 bases, with 18 bases separating them. CDR1 SGHNT and CDR2 YYREEE come from the germline V gene (reference sequence). The CDR3 protein is CASSRFAGTKTDTQYF. CDR3 nucleotide sequence: TGTGCCAGCAGCCGCTTTGCGGGGACGAAGACAGATACGCAGTATTTT.

A word on this clone: The same CDR3 is also encoded by other DNA sequences in this sample. The V and J genes are TRBV9 and TRBJ2-1; TRBD2 matches at 11 bases. With 0 bases clipped from V and 7 bases from J, the junction kept 0 bases outside the gene matches. The germline V gene has CDR1 SGDLS and CDR2 YYNGEE. CDR3 length equals 14 residues. The CDR3 spells CASSVGTSGNEQFF. The CDR3 region has the DNA TGTGCCAGCAGCGTAGGGACTAGCGGGAATGAGCAGTTCTTC.

CDR3 loop: CASSSQKTGTASYEQYF. In DNA form, the CDR3 reads TGTGCCAGCAGTTCGCAAAAAACCGGGACAGCTTCCTACGAGCAGTACTTC. V gene TRBV28 combines with J gene TRBJ2-7, with TRBD1 matching over 7 bases. The germline V gene encodes CDR1 MDHEN and CDR2 SYDVKM. V was pared by 4 bases and J by 1 base, with 13 bases of the junction left unmatched. This CDR3 is built from 17 residues.

V is TRBV6-5 and J is TRBJ1-2, with D unclear. Trimming stripped 5 bases from V and 4 bases from J, with 11 bases between. The CDR3 loop spans 13 amino acids. Germline values: CDR1 MNHEY, CDR2 SVGAGI. Here the CDR3 DNA reads TGTGCCAGCAGTCAATCTCTAGGCTATGGCTACACCTTC. This sequence encodes CASSQSLGYGYTF.

The chain combines TRBV5-1 with TRBJ2-7; 9 nucleotides align to TRBD2. The V gene's germline CDR1 is SGHRS and CDR2 YFSETQ. The trim removed 6 bases at V and 3 bases at J, leaving 7 bases unmatched. The CDR3 loop spans 14 amino acids. The CDR3 sequence: CASKAVAGVYEQYF. In DNA, the CDR3 is TGCGCCAGCAAGGCCGTAGCGGGAGTCTACGAGCAGTACTTC.

This clone was seen more than once but under ten times. The same CDR3 also results from other DNA sequences found in this sample. The chain carries TRBV7-2 and TRBJ2-3; D is possibly TRBD2 (6 bases). Trimming cost V 5 bases and J 2 bases, with 11 bases left between them. In germline, CDR1 is SGHTA, CDR2 FQGNSA. The CDR3 contains 14 residues. CDR3 DNA sequence: TGTGCCAGCAGCCGGGACTCGAACACAGATACGCAGTATTTT. Translated: CASSRDSNTDTQYF.

Only a few counts were recorded for this clone. This CDR3 is CAWILRAEAFF. The DNA of the CDR3 is TGTGCCTGGATCCTGAGGGCTGAAGCTTTCTTT. V is TRBV30 and J is TRBJ1-1; D gene ambiguous. CDR3 size: 11 residues. V lost 4 bases to trimming and J lost 6 bases, with 9 bases between them. The germline CDR1 and CDR2 sequences are GTSNPN and SVGIG (reference sequence).

This clone appeared many times. CDR3 sequence: CSVISGSPPTDTQYF. Written as DNA, the CDR3 is TGCAGCGTCATTAGCGGGAGTCCCCCCACAGATACGCAGTATTTT. This chain links TRBV29-1 with TRBJ2-3; 9 positions agree with TRBD2. Germline trimming cut 6 bases from V and 2 bases from J; bases unmatched to any gene: 9. The germline gives CDR1 SQVTM, CDR2 ANQGSEA. This CDR3 has 15 amino acids.

This clone was picked up a small number of times. The chain carries TRBV28 and TRBJ1-5, with a weak D call TRBD1 (5 bases). Germline CDR1 and CDR2: MDHEN and SYDVKM. The CDR3 loop spans 14 amino acids. The V end lost 7 bases, the J end lost 6 bases, and 16 bases lay between the germline ends. The CDR3: CASNPGGVGQPQHF. The DNA of the CDR3 is TGTGCCAGCAACCCGGGAGGGGTGGGTCAGCCCCAGCATTTT.

This clone was seen more than once but under ten times. The V call is TRBV10-3, the J call TRBJ1-2, with D possibly being TRBD1 (5 bases). Germline V gives CDR1 ENHRY, CDR2 SYGVKD. Trimming took off 3 bases at V and 1 base at J, with 6 bases between the two ends. CDR3 size: 13 residues. The CDR3 nucleotides are TGTGCCATCAGTGACAGGGTTAACTATGGCTACACCTTC. It specifies CAISDRVNYGYTF.

The chain joins TRBV2 to TRBJ2-7; possibly TRBD1 for D (6 bases). Trimming stripped 9 bases from V and 3 bases from J, with 12 bases between. This CDR3 comprises 12 residues. Germline V gene lookup returns CDR1 SNHLY and CDR2 FYNNEI. CDR3 region: CASGQGRYEQYF. The CDR3 DNA sequence: TGTGCCAGTGGGCAGGGGCGCTACGAGCAGTACTTC.

The sample holds a few counts of this clone. This rearrangement joins TRBV7-6 to TRBJ2-2, with 11 positions matching TRBD1. The CDR3 covers 15 residues. Looked up from germline, CDR1 is SGHVS and CDR2 is FNYEAQ. V dropped 3 bases and J dropped 6; count of bases not matched to a gene: 3. In DNA, the CDR3 is TGTGCCAGCAGCTTCGGACAGGGGGCCGCCGGGGAGCTGTTTTTT. It is translated as CASSFGQGAAGELFF.

This clone was found a few times. J is TRBJ1-1 and V is TRBV10-3; D is possibly TRBD1 (5 bases). Germline V gene sequence: CDR1 ENHRY, CDR2 SYGVKD. The V end was cut by 4 bases, the J end by 5 bases, with 14 bases between. The CDR3 runs to 14 residues. The CDR3 DNA reads as TGTGCCATCAGTGGGGGTCGGGGGGGGACTGAAGCTTTCTTT. It translates to CAISGGRGGTEAFF.

This clone came up a few times. The V gene is TRBV18, the J gene TRBJ2-7, with 8 nucleotides matching TRBD1. Germline loops: CDR1 KGHSH, CDR2 LQKENI. The CDR3 has 14 residues. V dropped 4 bases and J dropped 0; count of bases not matched to a gene: 2. The CDR3 DNA follows: TGTGCCAGCTCACAGGACAGGGTCTCCTACGAGCAGTACTTC. It yields the protein CASSQDRVSYEQYF.

There are a few counts of this clone. The rearrangement uses TRBV28 and TRBJ1-2; possible D gene TRBD1, 6 bases. The CDR3 sequence is 12 residues long. CDR1 and CDR2 (germline): MDHEN, SYDVKM. V dropped 4 bases and J dropped 4 bases, with 7 bases sitting between them. CDR3 sequence (DNA): TGTGCCAGCAGTTCGGACAGCTATGGCTACACCTTC. The encoded protein is CASSSDSYGYTF.

Only a few counts were recorded for this clone. The CDR3 DNA reads TGTGCCAGCAGTATAGGGACAGGGGGTTTCACTGAAGCTTTCTTT. Its translation: CASSIGTGGFTEAFF. V and J are TRBV28 and TRBJ1-1; 11 bases line up with TRBD1. The CDR3 spans 15 residues. The ends lost 5 bases at V and 4 bases at J; junction bases unmatched: 6. Germline V lookup: CDR1 MDHEN, CDR2 SYDVKM.

This clone was seen only a few times. V is TRBV5-1 and J is TRBJ1-5; TRBD1 matches at 9 bases. The germline V gene has CDR1 SGHRS and CDR2 YFSETQ. V dropped 4 bases and J dropped 3; count of bases not matched to a gene: 5. The CDR3 has 15 residues. The CDR3 loop is CASSTGQGNNQPQHF. The DNA for the CDR3 is TGCGCCAGCAGCACGGGACAGGGAAACAATCAGCCCCAGCATTTT.

This rearrangement joins TRBV11-2 to TRBJ2-3; D call uncertain. The CDR3 runs 13 residues. Germline values: CDR1 SGHAT, CDR2 FQNNGV. V dropped 2 bases and J dropped 4 bases, with 7 bases sitting between them. This CDR3 is CASSLFPADTQYF. For the CDR3, the DNA is TGTGCCAGCAGCTTATTTCCGGCAGATACGCAGTATTTT.

CDR3 nucleotide sequence: TGTGCCAGCAGCTTTACCTCACGCCTATTCACTGAGCAGTTCTTC. This codes for CASSFTSRLFTEQFF. The chain links TRBV11-1 to TRBJ2-1; D remains unclear. Germline V CDR1 and CDR2: SGHAT, FQDESV (reference sequence). Deletions cut 3 bases from V and 9 bases from J, with 18 bases between. The CDR3 extends over 15 amino acids.

This clone was seen at least ten times. V usage is TRBV29-1 and J usage is TRBJ2-1; possible D gene TRBD2, 6 bases. In germline, CDR1 is SQVTM, CDR2 ANQGSEA. The germline V and J ends were trimmed by 0 bases and 7 bases, with 10 bases remaining between them. The CDR3 has 13 residues. CDR3 DNA sequence: TGCAGCGTTGAAGACACTAGCATAAATGAGCAGTTCTTC. Its protein is CSVEDTSINEQFF.